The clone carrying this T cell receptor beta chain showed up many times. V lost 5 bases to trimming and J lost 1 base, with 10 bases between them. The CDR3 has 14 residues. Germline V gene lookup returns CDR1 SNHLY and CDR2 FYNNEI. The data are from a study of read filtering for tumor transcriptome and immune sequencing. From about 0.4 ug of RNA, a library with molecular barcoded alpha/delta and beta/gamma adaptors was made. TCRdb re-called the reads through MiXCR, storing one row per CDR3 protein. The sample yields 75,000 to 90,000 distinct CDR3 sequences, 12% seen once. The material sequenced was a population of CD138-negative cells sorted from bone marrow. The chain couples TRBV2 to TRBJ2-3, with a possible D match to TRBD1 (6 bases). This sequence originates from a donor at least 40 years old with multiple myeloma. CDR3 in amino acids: CASSKDRGTDTQYF. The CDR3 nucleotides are TGTGCCAGCAGTAAGGACAGAGGCACAGATACGCAGTATTTT.